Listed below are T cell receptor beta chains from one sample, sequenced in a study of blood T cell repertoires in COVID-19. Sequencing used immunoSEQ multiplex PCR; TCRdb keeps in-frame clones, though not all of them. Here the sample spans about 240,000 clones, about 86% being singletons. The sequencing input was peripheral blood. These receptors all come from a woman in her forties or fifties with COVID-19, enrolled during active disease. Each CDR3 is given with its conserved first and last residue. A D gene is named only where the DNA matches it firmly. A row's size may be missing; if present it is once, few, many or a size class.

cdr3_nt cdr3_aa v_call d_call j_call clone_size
TGTGCCAGTAGTCTGACAGGGCCAGGGACTGAAGCTTTCTTT CASSLTGPGTEAFF TRBV19 TRBD1 TRBJ1-1 -
TGTGCCAGCAGCCTCCGGACTAGCGGACACACAGATACGCAGTATTTT CASSLRTSGHTDTQYF TRBV3-1/TRBV3-2 TRBD2 TRBJ2-3 -
TGTGCCAGCAGCGTAGGAACAAGGGCCGGGACAGGGTGGGGAAATGAAAAACTGTTTTTT CASSVGTRAGTGWGNEKLFF TRBV9 TRBD1 TRBJ1-4 -
TGTGCCAGCAGCAACGAGGGTACAGGGTCCACAGATACGCAGTATTTT CASSNEGTGSTDTQYF TRBV11-3 - TRBJ2-3 -
TGTGCCAGCAGCGTTGAAAAACTAGCGGGGGGACGCACAGATACGCAGTATTTT CASSVEKLAGGRTDTQYF TRBV5-4 TRBD2 TRBJ2-3 -
TGTGCCACCAGCCCGGAGGGAGGGGGTGAGACCCAGTACTTC CATSPEGGGETQYF TRBV15 - TRBJ2-5 -
TGTGCCAGCACCTCTGCTATGGGGGGAAATCTTGCTGGCTACACCTTC CASTSAMGGNLAGYTF TRBV7-2 - TRBJ1-2 -
TGTGCCAGCAGCCAGCACAGGGGGCGGTTATACTATGGCTACACCTTC CASSQHRGRLYYGYTF TRBV3-1/TRBV3-2 TRBD1 TRBJ1-2 -
TGTGCCATCAGTGAAACAGGCTACTATGGCTACACCTTC CAISETGYYGYTF TRBV10-3 - TRBJ1-2 -
TGCGCCAGCAGGGACACGAACACCGGGGAGCTGTTTTTT CASRDTNTGELFF TRBV10-1 - TRBJ2-2 -
TGTGCCAGCAGCTTACGGGGAGGGATCGAGCAGTACTTC CASSLRGGIEQYF TRBV7-2 TRBD2 TRBJ2-7 -
TGCGCCAGCAGCCCAAGCGGGGTTTCCCACGAGCAGTACTTC CASSPSGVSHEQYF TRBV5-1 TRBD2 TRBJ2-7 -
TGTGCCAGCAGTTACAGGCCCCCTCAGGGGATTAGCACTGAAGCTTTCTTT CASSYRPPQGISTEAFF TRBV6-2/TRBV6-3 - TRBJ1-1 few
TGCGCCAGCGGCGTCTTAGCGGGGACCTACTCTGGGGCCAACGTCCTGACTTTC CASGVLAGTYSGANVLTF TRBV5-1 TRBD2 TRBJ2-6 -
TGTGCCAGCACAGGGGCTGGGGGCTACACCTTC CASTGAGGYTF TRBV6-5 - TRBJ1-2 -
TGTGCCAGTAGTATGGTCGGGGTCCAGGGCTACACCTTC CASSMVGVQGYTF TRBV19 - TRBJ1-2 -
TGTGCCAGTAGTGTCCTCCCCAGGTCCGAGACCCAGTACTTC CASSVLPRSETQYF TRBV19 - TRBJ2-5 -
TGTGCCAGTAGTCTCGACAGCTCTGGGGCCAACGTCCTGACTTTC CASSLDSSGANVLTF TRBV19 - TRBJ2-6 -
TGTGCCATCACTTCTAGCGGGGGGTTCAACACCGGGGAGCTGTTTTTT CAITSSGGFNTGELFF TRBV10-3 TRBD2 TRBJ2-2 -